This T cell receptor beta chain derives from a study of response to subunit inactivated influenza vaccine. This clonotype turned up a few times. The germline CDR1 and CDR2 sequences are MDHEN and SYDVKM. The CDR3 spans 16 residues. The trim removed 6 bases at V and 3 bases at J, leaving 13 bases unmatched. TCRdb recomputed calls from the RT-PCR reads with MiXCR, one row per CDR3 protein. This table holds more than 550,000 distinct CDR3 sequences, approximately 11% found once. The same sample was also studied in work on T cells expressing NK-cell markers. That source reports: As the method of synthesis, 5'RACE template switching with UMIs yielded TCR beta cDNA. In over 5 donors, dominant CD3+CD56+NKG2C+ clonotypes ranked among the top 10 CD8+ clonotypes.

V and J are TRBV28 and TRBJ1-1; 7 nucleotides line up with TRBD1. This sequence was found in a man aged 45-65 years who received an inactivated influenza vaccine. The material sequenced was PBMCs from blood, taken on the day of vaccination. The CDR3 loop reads CASSLQGGPKYTEAFF. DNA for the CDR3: TGTGCCAGCAGCCTCCAGGGGGGGCCGAAATACACTGAAGCTTTCTTT.